The entry below gives a single TCR beta chain sequence along with its context. Its antigen is still unknown. These data originate in a study of cytomegalovirus exposure and HLA in healthy donors. This CDR3 contains 14 residues. CDR1 SGHVS and CDR2 FNYEAQ come from the germline V gene. V gave up 8 bases and J gave up 2 bases, with 14 bases separating them. The PCR made use of 60 Vbeta and 13 Jbeta primers. Assay used: immunoSEQ multiplex PCR; TCRdb lists only in-frame clones, some missing. The repertoire holds roughly 300,000 clones, roughly 85% seen once, with about 4% in the top ten. Study conclusions and caveats: Sequencing probably produced one cluster of sequence variants that were highly shared. Per a prior analysis, the majority of TCR beta V segments were productive roughly 87% or roughly 30% of the time.

The genes are TRBV7-6 and TRBJ2-3; possibly TRBD1 for D (6 bases). The sequence derives from a man between 35 and 55 years old in good health and CMV-seropositive. The sample taken for sequencing was PBMCs. CDR3 protein: CASATGSITDTQYF. The CDR3 nucleotides are TGTGCCAGCGCAACAGGGTCAATCACAGATACGCAGTATTTT.